This T cell receptor (beta chain) appears in the sequencing data of a study of immune evolution from preneoplasia to lung adenocarcinoma. General study results and limits: From normal lung to invasive adenocarcinoma, top clone frequencies appeared to decrease.

A single count supports this clone. The antigen remains unidentified. This CDR3 is also generated by other DNA sequences in the sample. The data were produced by immunoSEQ multiplex PCR, yet TCRdb's version contains in-frame clones alone and is incomplete. The table includes around 6,200 clones, approximately 78% detected once. The CDR3 is made up of 15 amino acids. The junction had 4 bases not matched to a gene; V was cut back by 0 bases and J by 7 bases. CDR1 is MGHRA and CDR2 is YSYEKL in the germline V gene. The sequenced material came from FFPE invasive lung adenocarcinoma tissue. The TCR sequence derives from a person between 50 and 60 years old with lung adenocarcinoma. The chain is built from TRBV4-1 and TRBJ2-1; the match to TRBD2 covers 9 bases. The CDR3 reads CASSQEGRGGNEQFF. The CDR3 nucleotides read TGCGCCAGCAGCCAAGAGGGGCGGGGGGGGAATGAGCAGTTCTTC.